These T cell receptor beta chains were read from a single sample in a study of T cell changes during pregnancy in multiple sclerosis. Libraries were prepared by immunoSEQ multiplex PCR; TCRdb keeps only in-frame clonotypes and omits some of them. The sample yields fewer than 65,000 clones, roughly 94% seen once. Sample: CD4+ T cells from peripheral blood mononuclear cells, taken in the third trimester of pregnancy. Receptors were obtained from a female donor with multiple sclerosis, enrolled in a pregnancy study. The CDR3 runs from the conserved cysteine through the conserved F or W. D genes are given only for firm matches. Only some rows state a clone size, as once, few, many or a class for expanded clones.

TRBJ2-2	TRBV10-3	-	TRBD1	CAISTETGAKNTGELFF	TGTGCCATCAGTACGGAGACAGGGGCCAAAAACACCGGGGAGCTGTTTTTT
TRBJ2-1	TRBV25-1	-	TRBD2	CASRTSGGAEQFF	TGTGCCAGCAGAACTAGCGGGGGGGCTGAGCAGTTCTTC
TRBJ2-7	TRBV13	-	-	CASTQRGPGSYEQYF	TGTGCCAGCACCCAAAGGGGCCCTGGCTCCTACGAGCAGTACTTC
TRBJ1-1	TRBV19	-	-	CASSIPVAYRRVNTEAFF	TGTGCCAGTAGTATACCTGTCGCATACCGCCGGGTGAACACTGAAGCTTTCTTT
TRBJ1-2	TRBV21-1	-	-	CASRRGRGIMPYGYTF	TGTGCCAGCAGAAGGGGCCGGGGGATCATGCCTTATGGCTACACCTTC
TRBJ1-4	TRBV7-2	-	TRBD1	CASSRDREEKLFF	TGTGCCAGCAGCCGTGACAGGGAGGAAAAACTGTTTTTT
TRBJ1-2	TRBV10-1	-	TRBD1	CASIFGSGTGAYGYTF	TGCGCCAGCATCTTCGGCTCCGGGACAGGGGCCTATGGCTACACCTTC
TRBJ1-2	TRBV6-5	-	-	CASRKGLSHGYTF	TGTGCCAGCAGAAAGGGACTTTCCCATGGCTACACCTTC
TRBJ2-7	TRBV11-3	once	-	CASTLRIRERSYEQYF	TGTGCCAGCACCCTAAGAATAAGGGAGAGATCCTACGAGCAGTACTTC
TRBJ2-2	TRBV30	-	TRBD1	CAWRTVTGFTGELFF	TGTGCCTGGAGGACCGTGACAGGGTTCACCGGGGAGCTGTTTTTT
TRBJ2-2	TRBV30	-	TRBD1	CAWSGLTGSGTGELFF	TGTGCCTGGAGTGGACTGACAGGGTCGGGCACCGGGGAGCTGTTTTTT
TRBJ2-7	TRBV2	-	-	CASSPQAYYEQYF	TGTGCCAGCAGTCCCCAGGCCTACTACGAGCAGTACTTC
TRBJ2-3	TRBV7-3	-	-	CASSLTGGAPDTQYF	TGTGCCAGCAGCTTAACAGGCGGGGCCCCGGATACGCAGTATTTT
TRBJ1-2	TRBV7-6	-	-	CASSGSGRYGYTF	TGTGCCAGCAGCGGGTCGGGGAGGTATGGCTACACCTTC
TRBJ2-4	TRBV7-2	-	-	CASSLGPGRNIQYF	TGTGCCAGCAGCTTAGGCCCAGGGAGGAACATTCAGTACTTC
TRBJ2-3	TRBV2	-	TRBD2	CASRLAGTDTQYF	TGTGCCAGTCGACTAGCGGGGACAGATACGCAGTATTTT
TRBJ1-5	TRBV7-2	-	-	CASSPRGSNQPQHF	TGTGCCAGCAGCCCCCGGGGGAGCAATCAGCCCCAGCATTTT
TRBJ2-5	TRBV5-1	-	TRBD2	CASSPGLAGAQETQYF	TGCGCCAGCAGCCCTGGACTAGCGGGAGCCCAAGAGACCCAGTACTTC
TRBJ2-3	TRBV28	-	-	CASSYSSLGDTQYF	TGTGCCAGCAGTTACTCTAGCTTGGGGGATACGCAGTATTTT
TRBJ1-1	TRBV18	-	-	CASSPAGNTEAFF	TGTGCCAGCTCACCAGCGGGGAACACTGAAGCTTTCTTT
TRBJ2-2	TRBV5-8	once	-	CASSLARNTGELFF	TGTGCCAGCAGCTTGGCCAGGAACACCGGGGAGCTGTTTTTT
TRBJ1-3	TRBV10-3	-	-	CAISETPGDSGNTIYF	TGTGCCATCAGTGAGACCCCGGGAGACTCTGGAAACACCATATATTTT
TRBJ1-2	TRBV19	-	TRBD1	CASRSAGGLVYGYTF	TGTGCCAGTAGATCAGCAGGGGGCCTCGTCTATGGCTACACCTTC
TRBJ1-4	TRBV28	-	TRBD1	CASQFRGEKLFF	TGTGCCAGTCAGTTCAGGGGGGAAAAACTGTTTTTT